These T cell receptor beta chains were read from a single sample in a study of cytomegalovirus exposure and HLA in healthy donors. Produced via immunoSEQ multiplex PCR; TCRdb's table is partial and in-frame only. The sample shows approximately 160,000 clones, 70% of them seen only once. Material for sequencing was PBMCs. Receptors originate from a man aged 18 to 30 in good health and CMV-seropositive. The CDR3 runs from the conserved cysteine through the conserved F or W. Each record gives: V gene, J gene, D gene, clone size, CDR3 DNA, CDR3 protein. The D gene is left open where the match is weak. A row's size may be missing; if present it is once, few, many or a size class.

v_call: TRBV5-6; j_call: TRBJ1-6; d_call: NA; clone_size: once; cdr3_nt: TGTGCCAGCAGCCCGACGGCGGGGGGGAGGTCACCCCTCCACTTT; cdr3_aa: CASSPTAGGRSPLHF
v_call: TRBV7-6; j_call: TRBJ2-1; d_call: TRBD1; clone_size: NA; cdr3_nt: TGTGCCAGCAGCTTAGGGGACAGGGACAATGAGCAGTTCTTC; cdr3_aa: CASSLGDRDNEQFF
v_call: TRBV28; j_call: TRBJ1-4; d_call: TRBD1; clone_size: NA; cdr3_nt: TGTGCCAGCAGTTTGGGGGGACAGGGAGGTGAAAAACTGTTTTTT; cdr3_aa: CASSLGGQGGEKLFF
v_call: TRBV6-6; j_call: TRBJ1-2; d_call: TRBD1; clone_size: once; cdr3_nt: TGTGCCAGCAGTCGGACAGGTTTAGTTTTC; cdr3_aa: CASSRTGLVF
v_call: TRBV29-1; j_call: TRBJ1-2; d_call: NA; clone_size: few; cdr3_nt: TGCAGCGTAGAAATGGGCAACTATGGCTACACCTTC; cdr3_aa: CSVEMGNYGYTF
v_call: TRBV14; j_call: TRBJ2-3; d_call: NA; clone_size: NA; cdr3_nt: TGTGCCAGCAGCCAGGGTCAGGCTAGCACAGATACGCAGTATTTT; cdr3_aa: CASSQGQASTDTQYF
v_call: TRBV5-6; j_call: TRBJ2-5; d_call: NA; clone_size: NA; cdr3_nt: TGTGCCAGCAGCTGGGGCTCCGGACAAGAGACCCAGTACTTC; cdr3_aa: CASSWGSGQETQYF
v_call: TRBV19; j_call: TRBJ1-1; d_call: TRBD1; clone_size: few; cdr3_nt: TGTGCCACTCAGGGGGCTGAAGCTTTCTTT; cdr3_aa: CATQGAEAFF
v_call: TRBV6-6; j_call: TRBJ2-2; d_call: NA; clone_size: NA; cdr3_nt: TGTGCCAGCAGTGCCGCGCAGGGGGGCGGGGAGCTGTTTTTT; cdr3_aa: CASSAAQGGGELFF
v_call: TRBV4-2; j_call: TRBJ2-5; d_call: NA; clone_size: NA; cdr3_nt: TGTGCCAGCAGCCAAACAGGCCGTCAAGAGACCCAGTACTTC; cdr3_aa: CASSQTGRQETQYF
v_call: TRBV30; j_call: TRBJ2-1; d_call: NA; clone_size: NA; cdr3_nt: TGTGCCTGGATAAGTAGTGGCGGGAAATATACCTACAATGAGCAGTTCTTC; cdr3_aa: CAWISSGGKYTYNEQFF
v_call: TRBV5-1; j_call: TRBJ1-2; d_call: NA; clone_size: NA; cdr3_nt: TGCGCCAGCAGCTTGTCGACAGGCCTCTATGGCTACACCTTC; cdr3_aa: CASSLSTGLYGYTF
v_call: TRBV6-5; j_call: TRBJ1-2; d_call: NA; clone_size: NA; cdr3_nt: TGTGCCAGCAGTTACAGGCAGGGCCCCACTAACTATGGCTACACCTTC; cdr3_aa: CASSYRQGPTNYGYTF
v_call: TRBV30; j_call: TRBJ1-5; d_call: NA; clone_size: NA; cdr3_nt: TGTGCCCCCCCACGCGTTTTATCCGAGGGAGCCGATCAGCCCCAGCATTTT; cdr3_aa: CAPPRVLSEGADQPQHF
v_call: TRBV6-1; j_call: TRBJ1-5; d_call: NA; clone_size: few; cdr3_nt: TGTGCCAGCAGTGTAGAGAACTACAATCAGCCCCAGCATTTT; cdr3_aa: CASSVENYNQPQHF
v_call: TRBV11-1; j_call: TRBJ1-1; d_call: NA; clone_size: NA; cdr3_nt: TGTGCCAGCAGCCTGTCCGGGGTTAACACTGAAGCTTTCTTT; cdr3_aa: CASSLSGVNTEAFF
v_call: TRBV30; j_call: TRBJ1-1; d_call: NA; clone_size: few; cdr3_nt: TGTGCCTGGAGTCCCCGGCAGGGTTGGATCACTGAAGCTTTCTTT; cdr3_aa: CAWSPRQGWITEAFF
v_call: TRBV29-1; j_call: TRBJ1-1; d_call: NA; clone_size: NA; cdr3_nt: TGCAGCGTTGGAGTCGCCGGGAACACTGAAGCTTTCTTT; cdr3_aa: CSVGVAGNTEAFF
v_call: TRBV7-6; j_call: TRBJ2-2; d_call: TRBD2; clone_size: NA; cdr3_nt: TGTGCCAGCAGCTTAGAAGCGGGAGGGTTAAACACCGGGGAGCTGTTTTTT; cdr3_aa: CASSLEAGGLNTGELFF
v_call: TRBV29-1; j_call: TRBJ1-2; d_call: TRBD1; clone_size: NA; cdr3_nt: TGCAGCGTTGAATCGCCGGGACAGGGAGTCGCAGGCTATGGCTACACCTTC; cdr3_aa: CSVESPGQGVAGYGYTF
v_call: TRBV28; j_call: TRBJ1-5; d_call: NA; clone_size: few; cdr3_nt: TGTGCCAGCAGTTTAGGCAACAGATATCAGCCCCAGCATTTT; cdr3_aa: CASSLGNRYQPQHF
v_call: TRBV19; j_call: TRBJ1-1; d_call: NA; clone_size: few; cdr3_nt: TGTGCCAGTAGTATTAGTTGGAGGGCCAACACTGAAGCTTTCTTT; cdr3_aa: CASSISWRANTEAFF
v_call: TRBV13; j_call: TRBJ1-1; d_call: NA; clone_size: NA; cdr3_nt: TGTGCCAGCAGCTCCGGGACTGTCACTGAAGCTTTCTTT; cdr3_aa: CASSSGTVTEAFF
v_call: TRBV5-8; j_call: TRBJ1-5; d_call: TRBD1; clone_size: NA; cdr3_nt: TGTGCCAGCAGCTTGCGGACAGGGTCAAGTAATCAGCCCCAGCATTTT; cdr3_aa: CASSLRTGSSNQPQHF
v_call: TRBV6-1; j_call: TRBJ1-1; d_call: TRBD1; clone_size: NA; cdr3_nt: TGTGCCAGCAGTGACCGACAGGGCTTGAACACTGAAGCTTTCTTT; cdr3_aa: CASSDRQGLNTEAFF
v_call: TRBV5-8; j_call: TRBJ1-5; d_call: NA; clone_size: NA; cdr3_nt: TGTGCCAGCAGCTTGGACCGTTGGGGGACTAATCAGCCCCAGCATTTT; cdr3_aa: CASSLDRWGTNQPQHF
v_call: TRBV10-2; j_call: TRBJ1-1; d_call: TRBD1; clone_size: NA; cdr3_nt: TGCGCCAGCAGTGGGAGCAGGGGGACAAACACTGAAGCTTTCTTT; cdr3_aa: CASSGSRGTNTEAFF
v_call: TRBV18; j_call: TRBJ1-3; d_call: NA; clone_size: NA; cdr3_nt: TGTGCCAGCTCAACGGACAGAGGAAACACCATATATTTT; cdr3_aa: CASSTDRGNTIYF
v_call: TRBV12-5; j_call: TRBJ2-1; d_call: TRBD2; clone_size: NA; cdr3_nt: TGTGCTAGTGGATCTGCCGAGACTAGCGGGAGGGTGTCCTACAATGAGCAGTTCTTC; cdr3_aa: CASGSAETSGRVSYNEQFF
v_call: TRBV5-1; j_call: TRBJ2-2; d_call: TRBD1; clone_size: NA; cdr3_nt: TGCGCCAGCAGCCGCGACAGGGAGGAGCTGTTTTTT; cdr3_aa: CASSRDREELFF
v_call: TRBV5-4; j_call: TRBJ1-3; d_call: TRBD1; clone_size: few; cdr3_nt: TGTGCCAGCAGCCCCGGAGGGACAGGGGTTCCTGGAAACACCATATATTTT; cdr3_aa: CASSPGGTGVPGNTIYF
v_call: TRBV9; j_call: TRBJ2-6; d_call: NA; clone_size: NA; cdr3_nt: TGTGCCAGCAGCACCTACCGACAGGCTGGGGCCAACGTCCTGACTTTC; cdr3_aa: CASSTYRQAGANVLTF
v_call: TRBV4-1; j_call: TRBJ2-3; d_call: NA; clone_size: NA; cdr3_nt: TGCGCCAGCGCGGCAAGCCTACCTAGAAGGACAGATACGCAGTATTTT; cdr3_aa: CASAASLPRRTDTQYF
v_call: TRBV5-4; j_call: TRBJ2-3; d_call: TRBD1; clone_size: NA; cdr3_nt: TGTGCCAGCAGCTGGACAGGGGACACAGATACGCAGTATTTT; cdr3_aa: CASSWTGDTDTQYF
v_call: TRBV7-3; j_call: TRBJ2-2; d_call: NA; clone_size: NA; cdr3_nt: TGTGCCAGCAGCCGTCGACTGTCCGCGAACACCGGGGAGCTGTTTTTT; cdr3_aa: CASSRRLSANTGELFF
v_call: TRBV29-1; j_call: TRBJ1-5; d_call: NA; clone_size: NA; cdr3_nt: TGCAGCGTTGCCACGGGGAGAAATAGCAATCAGCCCCAGCATTTT; cdr3_aa: CSVATGRNSNQPQHF
v_call: TRBV6-5; j_call: TRBJ2-3; d_call: TRBD2; clone_size: few; cdr3_nt: TGTGCCAGCAGTTTGACTAGCGGGGGCTCAGATACGCAGTATTTT; cdr3_aa: CASSLTSGGSDTQYF
v_call: TRBV6-5; j_call: TRBJ2-1; d_call: TRBD2; clone_size: few; cdr3_nt: TGTGCCAGCAGTTATTCCGCGGGAGAGTACAATGAGCAGTTCTTC; cdr3_aa: CASSYSAGEYNEQFF
v_call: TRBV5-1; j_call: TRBJ2-2; d_call: TRBD1; clone_size: few; cdr3_nt: TGCGCCAGCACGTCGGGACAGCCAAACACCGGGGAGCTGTTTTTT; cdr3_aa: CASTSGQPNTGELFF
v_call: TRBV9; j_call: TRBJ2-5; d_call: TRBD1; clone_size: NA; cdr3_nt: TGTGCCAGCAAGAAGGGGGACAGGGGCCTCCAAGAGACCCAGTACTTC; cdr3_aa: CASKKGDRGLQETQYF
v_call: TRBV19; j_call: TRBJ2-3; d_call: NA; clone_size: NA; cdr3_nt: TGTGCCAGTAGTCCCCGGGACACAGATACGCAGTATTTT; cdr3_aa: CASSPRDTDTQYF
v_call: TRBV5-6; j_call: TRBJ2-2; d_call: NA; clone_size: once; cdr3_nt: TGTGCCAGCAGCCTCTGGACAGTCACCGGGGAGCTGTTTTTT; cdr3_aa: CASSLWTVTGELFF
v_call: TRBV4-2; j_call: TRBJ2-3; d_call: TRBD2; clone_size: NA; cdr3_nt: TGTGCCAGCAGCCCCCAGAGTAGCGGGGCTACAGATACGCAGTATTTT; cdr3_aa: CASSPQSSGATDTQYF
v_call: TRBV6-5; j_call: TRBJ1-5; d_call: NA; clone_size: few; cdr3_nt: TGTGCCAGCAGTTCCAGGTCCTTCGGTCAGCCCCAGCATTTT; cdr3_aa: CASSSRSFGQPQHF
v_call: TRBV7-2; j_call: TRBJ1-1; d_call: TRBD1; clone_size: NA; cdr3_nt: TGTGCCAGCAGCTTAGCGCAGGGGGCAGCTTTCTTT; cdr3_aa: CASSLAQGAAFF
v_call: TRBV7-3; j_call: TRBJ1-2; d_call: TRBD1; clone_size: NA; cdr3_nt: TGTGCCAGCAGTACAGGGACAGAAGGATATGGCTACACCTTC; cdr3_aa: CASSTGTEGYGYTF
v_call: TRBV7-9; j_call: TRBJ1-1; d_call: TRBD1; clone_size: once; cdr3_nt: TGTGCCAGCAGCCCCGGGGACAGGGGAGAAACTGAAGCTTTCTTT; cdr3_aa: CASSPGDRGETEAFF
v_call: TRBV7-6; j_call: TRBJ2-1; d_call: NA; clone_size: NA; cdr3_nt: TGTGCCAGCAGCCCTATCGAGGGGGACAATGAGCAGTTCTTC; cdr3_aa: CASSPIEGDNEQFF
v_call: TRBV6-5; j_call: TRBJ1-2; d_call: NA; clone_size: NA; cdr3_nt: TGTGCCAGCAGTTACGGGGGCGCGATGAAGGGCTACACCTTC; cdr3_aa: CASSYGGAMKGYTF
v_call: TRBV5-1; j_call: TRBJ2-5; d_call: TRBD2; clone_size: NA; cdr3_nt: TGCGCCAGCAGCTTGGGAAGCGGGGGGGCTCGGGAGACCCAGTACTTC; cdr3_aa: CASSLGSGGARETQYF
v_call: TRBV28; j_call: TRBJ2-5; d_call: TRBD1; clone_size: NA; cdr3_nt: TGTGCCAGCAGCGAGACAGGGGCGCAAGAGACCCAGTACTTC; cdr3_aa: CASSETGAQETQYF
v_call: TRBV5-4; j_call: TRBJ1-2; d_call: NA; clone_size: NA; cdr3_nt: TGTGCCAGCAGCCTCACCAGGGCGGGGGGTGGCTACACCTTC; cdr3_aa: CASSLTRAGGGYTF
v_call: TRBV19; j_call: TRBJ2-1; d_call: NA; clone_size: NA; cdr3_nt: TGTGCCAGTAAGGACTACGAGTACAATGAGCAGTTCTTC; cdr3_aa: CASKDYEYNEQFF
v_call: TRBV9; j_call: TRBJ1-1; d_call: NA; clone_size: NA; cdr3_nt: TGTGCCAGCAGCGAACGACCAGGCAACACTGAAGCTTTCTTT; cdr3_aa: CASSERPGNTEAFF
v_call: TRBV30; j_call: TRBJ2-2; d_call: TRBD1; clone_size: NA; cdr3_nt: TGTGCCTGGAAGGGACAGGGGTCCGGGGAGCTGTTTTTT; cdr3_aa: CAWKGQGSGELFF